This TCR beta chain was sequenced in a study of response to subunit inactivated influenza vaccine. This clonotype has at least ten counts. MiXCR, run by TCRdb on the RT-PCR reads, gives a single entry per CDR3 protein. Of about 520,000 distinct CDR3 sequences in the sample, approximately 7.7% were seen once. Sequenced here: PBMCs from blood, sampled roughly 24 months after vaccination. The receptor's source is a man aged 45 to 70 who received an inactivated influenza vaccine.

The CDR3 sequence is CASSLAVQNIQYF. Written as DNA, the CDR3 is TGTGCCAGCAGCTTAGCCGTCCAAAACATTCAGTACTTC. The chain has TRBV7-9 and TRBJ2-4; D not resolved. V shed 0 bases and J shed 5 bases, with 5 bases lying between them. The CDR3 is 13 amino acids. Germline CDR1 reads SEHNR; CDR2 reads FQNEAQ (reference sequence).